The rows below give T cell receptor beta chains drawn from one sample of a study of cytomegalovirus exposure and HLA in healthy donors. The method was immunoSEQ multiplex PCR; TCRdb's version includes in-frame clones alone and lacks a portion of them. The table has some 170,000 clones, roughly 86% seen once. The source material was PBMCs. The receptors originated from a woman in her late teens or twenties in good health and CMV-seropositive. CDR3s include the opening cysteine and the closing phenylalanine or tryptophan. Each record gives: D gene, V gene, clone size, J gene, CDR3 protein, CDR3 DNA. A D gene is named only where the DNA matches it firmly. The listing skips clone size in some rows; elsewhere it reads once, few, many or a size class.

NA	TRBV9	NA	TRBJ1-1	CASSVAGTGGTEAFF	TGTGCCAGCAGCGTAGCCGGGACGGGGGGGACTGAAGCTTTCTTT
NA	TRBV25-1	NA	TRBJ2-2	CASSELVGRGLFF	TGTGCCAGCAGTGAACTAGTGGGTAGAGGTTTGTTTTTT
NA	TRBV29-1	NA	TRBJ1-1	CSVDSYRATEAFF	TGCAGCGTTGATAGTTACAGGGCGACTGAAGCTTTCTTT
TRBD1	TRBV4-2	once	TRBJ1-4	CASSLDEGTGYEKLFF	TGTGCCAGCAGCCTCGACGAAGGGACAGGGTATGAAAAACTGTTTTTT
TRBD1	TRBV7-7	NA	TRBJ2-7	CASSQTGAGDEQYF	TGTGCTAGCAGCCAGACAGGGGCTGGGGACGAGCAGTACTTC
NA	TRBV5-1	once	TRBJ2-1	CASGGGSAGNEQFF	TGCGCCAGCGGGGGCGGGAGTGCAGGAAATGAGCAGTTCTTC
NA	TRBV2	NA	TRBJ2-5	CASSGPGEGSETQYF	TGTGCCAGCAGTGGACCAGGGGAGGGGAGTGAGACCCAGTACTTC
TRBD2	TRBV4-2	once	TRBJ2-3	CASSQDRGADTQYF	TGTGCCAGCAGCCAAGATCGGGGGGCAGATACGCAGTATTTT
NA	TRBV2	NA	TRBJ1-2	CASSEGGTGLDYTF	TGTGCCAGCAGTGAAGGGGGAACAGGGCTTGACTACACCTTC
NA	TRBV2	few	TRBJ1-5	CASSVTENQPQHF	TGTGCCAGCAGTGTAACCGAGAATCAGCCCCAGCATTTT